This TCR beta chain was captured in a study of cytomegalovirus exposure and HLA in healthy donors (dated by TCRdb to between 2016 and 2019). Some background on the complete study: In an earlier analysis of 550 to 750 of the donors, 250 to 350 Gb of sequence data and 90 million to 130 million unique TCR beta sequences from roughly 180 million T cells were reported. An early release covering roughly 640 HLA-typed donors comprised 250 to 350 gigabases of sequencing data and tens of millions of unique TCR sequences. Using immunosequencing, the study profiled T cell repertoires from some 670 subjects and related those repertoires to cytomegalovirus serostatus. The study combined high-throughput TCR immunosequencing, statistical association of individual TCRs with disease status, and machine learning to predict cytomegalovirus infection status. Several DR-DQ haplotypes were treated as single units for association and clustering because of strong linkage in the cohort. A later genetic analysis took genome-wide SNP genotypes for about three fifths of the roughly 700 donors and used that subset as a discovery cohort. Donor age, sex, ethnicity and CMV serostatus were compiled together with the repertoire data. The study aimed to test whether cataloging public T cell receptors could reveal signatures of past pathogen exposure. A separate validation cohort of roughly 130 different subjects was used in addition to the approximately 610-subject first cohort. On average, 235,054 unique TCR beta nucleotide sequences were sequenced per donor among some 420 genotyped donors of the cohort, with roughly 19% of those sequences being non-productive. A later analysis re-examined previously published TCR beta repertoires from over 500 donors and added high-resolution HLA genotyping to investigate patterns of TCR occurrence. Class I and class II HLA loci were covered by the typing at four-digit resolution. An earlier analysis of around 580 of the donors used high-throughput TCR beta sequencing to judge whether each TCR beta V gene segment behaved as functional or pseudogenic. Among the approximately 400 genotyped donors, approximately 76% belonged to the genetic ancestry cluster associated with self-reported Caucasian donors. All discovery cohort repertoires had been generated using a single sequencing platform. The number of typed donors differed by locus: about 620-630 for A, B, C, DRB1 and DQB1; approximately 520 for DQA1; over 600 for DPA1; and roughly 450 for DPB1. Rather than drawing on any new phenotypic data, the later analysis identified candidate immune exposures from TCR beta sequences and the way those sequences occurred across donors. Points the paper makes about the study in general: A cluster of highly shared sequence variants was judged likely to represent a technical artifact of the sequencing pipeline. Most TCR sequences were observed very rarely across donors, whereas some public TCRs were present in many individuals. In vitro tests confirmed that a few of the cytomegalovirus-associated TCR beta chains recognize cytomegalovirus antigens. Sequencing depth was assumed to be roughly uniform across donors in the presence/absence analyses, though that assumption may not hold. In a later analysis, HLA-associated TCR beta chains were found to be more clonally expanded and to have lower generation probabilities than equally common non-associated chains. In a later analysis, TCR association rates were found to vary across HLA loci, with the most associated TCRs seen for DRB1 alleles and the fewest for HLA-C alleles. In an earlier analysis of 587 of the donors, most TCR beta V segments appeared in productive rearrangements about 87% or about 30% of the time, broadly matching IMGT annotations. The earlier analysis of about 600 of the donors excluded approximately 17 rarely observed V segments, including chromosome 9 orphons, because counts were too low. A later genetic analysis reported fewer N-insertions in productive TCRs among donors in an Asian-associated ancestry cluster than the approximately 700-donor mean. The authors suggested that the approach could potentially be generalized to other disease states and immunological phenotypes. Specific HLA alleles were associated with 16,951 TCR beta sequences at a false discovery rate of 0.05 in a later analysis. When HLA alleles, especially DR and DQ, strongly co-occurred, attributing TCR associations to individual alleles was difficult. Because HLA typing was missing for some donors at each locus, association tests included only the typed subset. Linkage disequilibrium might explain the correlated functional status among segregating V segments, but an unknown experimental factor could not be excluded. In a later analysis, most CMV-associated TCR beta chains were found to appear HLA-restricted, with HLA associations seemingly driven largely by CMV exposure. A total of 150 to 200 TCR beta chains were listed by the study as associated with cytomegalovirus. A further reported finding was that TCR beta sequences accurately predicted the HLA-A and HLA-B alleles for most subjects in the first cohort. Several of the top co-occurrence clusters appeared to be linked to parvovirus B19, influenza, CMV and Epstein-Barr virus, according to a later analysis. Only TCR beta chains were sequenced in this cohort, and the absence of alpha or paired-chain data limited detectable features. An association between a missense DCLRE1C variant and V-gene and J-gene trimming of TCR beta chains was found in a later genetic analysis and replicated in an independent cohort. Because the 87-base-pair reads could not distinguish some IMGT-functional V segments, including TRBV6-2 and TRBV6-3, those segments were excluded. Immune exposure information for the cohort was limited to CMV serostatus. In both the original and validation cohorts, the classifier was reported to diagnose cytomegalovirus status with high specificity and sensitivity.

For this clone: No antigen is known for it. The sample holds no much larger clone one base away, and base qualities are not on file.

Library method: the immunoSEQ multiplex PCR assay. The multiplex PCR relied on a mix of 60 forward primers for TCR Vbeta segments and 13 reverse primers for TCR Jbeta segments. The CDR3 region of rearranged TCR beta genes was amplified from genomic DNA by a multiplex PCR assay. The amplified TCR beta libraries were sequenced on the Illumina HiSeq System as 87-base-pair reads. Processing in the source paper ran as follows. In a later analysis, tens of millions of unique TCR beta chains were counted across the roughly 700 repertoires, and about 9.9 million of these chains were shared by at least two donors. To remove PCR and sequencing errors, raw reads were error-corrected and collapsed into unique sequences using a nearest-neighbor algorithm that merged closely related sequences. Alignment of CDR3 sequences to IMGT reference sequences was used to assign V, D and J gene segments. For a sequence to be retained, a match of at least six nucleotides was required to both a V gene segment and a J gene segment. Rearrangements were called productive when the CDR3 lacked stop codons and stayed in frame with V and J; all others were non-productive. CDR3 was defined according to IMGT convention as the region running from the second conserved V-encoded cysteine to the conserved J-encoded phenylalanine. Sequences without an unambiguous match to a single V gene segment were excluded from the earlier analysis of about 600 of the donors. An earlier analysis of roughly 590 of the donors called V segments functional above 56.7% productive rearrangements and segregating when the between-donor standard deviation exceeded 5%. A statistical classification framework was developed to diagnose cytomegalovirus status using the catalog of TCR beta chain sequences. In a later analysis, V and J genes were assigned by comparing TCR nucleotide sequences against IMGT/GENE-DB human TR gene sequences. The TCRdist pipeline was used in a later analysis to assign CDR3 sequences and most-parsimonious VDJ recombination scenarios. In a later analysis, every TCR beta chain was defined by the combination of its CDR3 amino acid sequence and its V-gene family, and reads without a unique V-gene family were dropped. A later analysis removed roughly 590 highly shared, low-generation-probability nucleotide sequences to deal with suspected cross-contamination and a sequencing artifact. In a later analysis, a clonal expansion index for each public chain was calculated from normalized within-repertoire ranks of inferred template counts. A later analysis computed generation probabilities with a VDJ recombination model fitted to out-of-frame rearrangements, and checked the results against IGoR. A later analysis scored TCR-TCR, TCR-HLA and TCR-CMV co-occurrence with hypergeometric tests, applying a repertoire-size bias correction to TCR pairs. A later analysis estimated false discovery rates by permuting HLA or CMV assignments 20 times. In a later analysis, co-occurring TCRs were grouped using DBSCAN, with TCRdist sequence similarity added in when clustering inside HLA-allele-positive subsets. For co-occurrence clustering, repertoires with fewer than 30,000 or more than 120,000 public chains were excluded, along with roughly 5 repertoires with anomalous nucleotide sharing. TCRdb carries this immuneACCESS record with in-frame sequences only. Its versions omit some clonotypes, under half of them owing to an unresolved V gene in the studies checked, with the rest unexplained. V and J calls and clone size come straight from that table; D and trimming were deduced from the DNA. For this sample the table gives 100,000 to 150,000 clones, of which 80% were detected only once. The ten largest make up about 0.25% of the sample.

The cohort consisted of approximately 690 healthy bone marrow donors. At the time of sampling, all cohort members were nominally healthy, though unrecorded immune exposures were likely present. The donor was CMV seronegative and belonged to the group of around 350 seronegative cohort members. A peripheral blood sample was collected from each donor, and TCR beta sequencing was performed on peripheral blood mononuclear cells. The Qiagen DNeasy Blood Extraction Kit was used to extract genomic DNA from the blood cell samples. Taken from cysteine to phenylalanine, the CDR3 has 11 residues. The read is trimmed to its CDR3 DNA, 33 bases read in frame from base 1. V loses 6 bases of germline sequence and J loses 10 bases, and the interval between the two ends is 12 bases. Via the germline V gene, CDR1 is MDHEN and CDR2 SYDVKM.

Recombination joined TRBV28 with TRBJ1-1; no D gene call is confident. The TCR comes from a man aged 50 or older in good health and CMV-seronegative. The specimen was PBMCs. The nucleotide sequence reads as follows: TGTGCCAGCAGCTATACGGGAGGAGCTTTCTTT. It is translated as CASSYTGGAFF.